This T cell receptor (beta chain) was recovered during a study of early T cells in non-severe SARS-CoV-2 infection. The V and J ends lost 2 bases and 3 bases respectively, with 14 bases between them. This CDR3 has 14 amino acids. Germline V gene lookup returns CDR1 DFQATT and CDR2 SNEGSKA (reference sequence). The TCR library protocol was used to attach unique molecular identifiers. These identifiers were attached to individual cDNA molecules. TCRdb passed the 5' RACE reads through MiXCR, listing each CDR3 protein once. The table records more than 40,000 distinct CDR3 sequences, 6% to 8.5% of them present only once.

The sample was whole blood. The chain has TRBV20-1 and TRBJ2-7, with D tentatively TRBD1 or TRBD2 (5 bases each). The receptor was derived from an adult who was a healthcare worker with PCR-confirmed SARS-CoV-2 infection or an uninfected control (not recorded which). The CDR3 loop is CSARYRDGFYEQYF. The CDR3 coding sequence is TGCAGTGCTAGATACCGGGACGGGTTCTACGAGCAGTACTTC.